This T cell receptor beta chain was retrieved from a study of T cell changes during pregnancy in multiple sclerosis (dated by TCRdb to between 2019 and 2020). In the study overall: In women with multiple sclerosis, the researchers looked at how the T cell repertoire shifted as pregnancy progressed.

Details on this clone: This clone's antigen is unknown. Per-base quality was not reported, and no clone a single base away is much larger than it.

To prepare the library, the immunoSEQ multiplex PCR assay was applied. Imported from immuneACCESS, the table was reduced by TCRdb to in-frame sequences with V and J called. These copies leave out some clones; in studies compared against another copy, an unresolved V gene accounts for under half, and the cause of the remainder is not known. This sample lists about 22,000 clones; roughly nine tenths were detected once. The ten largest clones take up 0.5% to 0.8% of the sample. The CDR1 and CDR2 encoded by the germline V gene are SQVTM and ANQGSEA. Unmatched junction bases come to 11, with V trimmed by 4 bases and J by 5 bases. CDR3 length: 14 amino acids, cysteine to phenylalanine. The CDR3 DNA has 42 bases and is translated from base 1.

The receptor chain draws on TRBV29-1 and TRBJ2-7, and TRBD1 matches 7 of the central bases. The specimen comprised CD4+ T cells from peripheral blood mononuclear cells, sampled after pregnancy. The receptor was isolated from a female donor in good health, enrolled as a control in a pregnancy study. The CDR3 region: CSVVGPGGSDEQYF. The bases are TGCAGCGTTGTGGGGCCAGGGGGTTCGGACGAGCAGTACTTC.